These 16 T cell receptor beta chains came from one sample sequenced in a study of cytomegalovirus exposure and HLA in healthy donors. The primer mix had 60 Vbeta and 13 Jbeta primers. Sequencing used immunoSEQ multiplex PCR; TCRdb keeps in-frame clones, though not all of them. Among approximately 120,000 clones, around three quarters were seen once, and the ten largest hold more than 10%. The sequencing input was PBMCs. The receptors originated from a woman aged 40 to 50 in good health and CMV-seropositive.

This chain joins TRBV29-1 and TRBJ1-2, with D possibly TRBD1 on 5 matching bases. V was shortened by 3 bases and J by 8 bases, with 10 bases between the two germline ends. The germline V gene has CDR1 SQVTM and CDR2 ANQGSEA. The CDR3 runs to 11 residues. The CDR3 protein is CSVDGAGGYTF. The DNA for the CDR3 is TGCAGCGTTGATGGGGCAGGAGGCTACACCTTC.

This clone came up a few times. The rearrangement joins TRBV6-6 to TRBJ2-7, with TRBD2 matching over 9 bases. Germline V lookup: CDR1 MNHNY, CDR2 SVGAGI (reference sequence). Unmatched junction bases numbered 4, after V lost 0 bases and J lost 4 bases. The CDR3 loop spans 15 amino acids. The DNA of the CDR3 is TGTGCCAGCAGTTACTCACTAGCGGGTATGTACGAGCAGTACTTC. Translation: CASSYSLAGMYEQYF.

The V call is TRBV19, the J call TRBJ1-1; 7 nucleotides agree with TRBD1. CDR3 size: 16 residues. Germline CDR1 LNHDA, CDR2 SQIVND (reference sequence). The V and J ends lost 1 base and 6 bases, in that order; junction bases with no gene match: 11. CDR3 amino acids: CASSIGSTGFNAEAFF. DNA of the CDR3: TGTGCCAGTAGTATAGGGTCGACAGGGTTCAACGCTGAAGCTTTCTTT.

The chain links TRBV5-1 to TRBJ2-2; tentatively, D is TRBD1 (6 bases). V was clipped by 2 bases and J by 7 bases, with 12 bases between them. Germline values: CDR1 SGHRS, CDR2 YFSETQ. CDR3 length: 14 residues. The CDR3 coding sequence is TGCGCCAGCAGCTTCGGACAGTTGGGCGGGGAGCTGTTTTTT. This gives the protein CASSFGQLGGELFF. The full variable domain, with the rest looked up from reference TRBV5-1 and TRBJ2-2, is KAGVTQTPRYLIKTRGQQVTLSCSPISGHRSVSWYQQTPGQGLQFLFEYFSETQRNKGNFPGRFSGRQFSNSRSEMNVSTLELGDSALYLCASSFGQLGGELFFGEGSRLTVL.

CDR3 sequence reads: CASRWAGGMDTQYF. The CDR3, as DNA: TGTGCCAGCAGATGGGCAGGGGGCATGGATACGCAGTATTTT. The chain is built from TRBV6-5 and TRBJ2-3; 8 bases fit TRBD1. The CDR3 is made up of 14 amino acids. CDR1 MNHEY and CDR2 SVGAGI come from the germline V gene. V lost 6 bases to trimming and J lost 6 bases; unmatched junction nucleotides: 8.

This clone was detected a few times. The V gene is TRBV6-5, the J gene TRBJ2-7, with 10 bases that match TRBD1. Losses at the gene ends were 6 bases for V and 7 bases for J; bases not matched to a gene: 9. Germline lookup yields CDR1 MNHEY and CDR2 SVGAGI. The CDR3 covers 14 residues. DNA of the CDR3: TGTGCCAGCAGCCCCAGACAGGGGGCGCAGGAGCAGTACTTC. Translation: CASSPRQGAQEQYF.

The rearrangement joins TRBV30 to TRBJ2-6; no reliable D call. In germline, CDR1 is GTSNPN, CDR2 SVGIG (reference sequence). This CDR3 is 16 amino acids long. Between the trimmed V and J ends, which lost 1 base and 0 bases, there was a span of 10 bases. The CDR3 reads CAWSAPGPSGANVLTF. DNA of the CDR3: TGTGCCTGGAGTGCCCCGGGTCCCTCTGGGGCCAACGTCCTGACTTTC. Full variable domain (missing parts from reference TRBV30 and TRBJ2-6): SQTIHQWPATLVQPVGSPLSLECTVEGTSNPNLYWYRQAAGRGLQLLFYSVGIGQISSEVPQNLSASRPQDRQFILSSKKLLLSDSGFYLCAWSAPGPSGANVLTFGAGSRLTVL.

This CDR3 reads CASSEEGWEPQHF. The CDR3 region has the DNA TGTGCCAGCAGTGAGGAGGGGTGGGAGCCCCAGCATTTT. V is TRBV2 and J is TRBJ1-5; D possibly corresponds to TRBD1 (5 bases). Germline V gene lookup returns CDR1 SNHLY and CDR2 FYNNEI. Trimming shortened V by 3 bases and J by 8 bases, and 11 bases separated the two germline ends. The CDR3 contains 13 residues.

This chain connects TRBV10-3 to TRBJ2-7; D is perhaps TRBD2 (6 bases). The CDR3 extends over 12 amino acids. Trimming removed 7 bases from V and 3 bases from J, with 10 bases in between. CDR1 and CDR2 (germline): ENHRY, SYGVKD. This chain's CDR3 is CAINAGGYEQYF. The CDR3 nucleotides read TGTGCCATCAATGCCGGGGGCTACGAGCAGTACTTC.

The chain carries TRBV28 and TRBJ2-3; 9 bases match TRBD1. V lost 4 bases and J lost 4; bases outside the gene matches: 3. The CDR3 extends over 14 amino acids. Germline values: CDR1 MDHEN, CDR2 SYDVKM. CDR3 bases: TGTGCCAGCAGTTACAGGGGGCAGGCAGATACGCAGTATTTT. Translation: CASSYRGQADTQYF.

V usage is TRBV7-9 and J usage is TRBJ1-1; 7 nucleotides line up with TRBD1. V was clipped by 1 base and J by 0 bases; unmatched bases: 2. Germline CDR1 SEHNR, CDR2 FQNEAQ (reference sequence). CDR3 length equals 15 residues. The CDR3 is CASSLGTGVNTEAFF. The CDR3 DNA is TGTGCCAGCAGCTTAGGCACAGGGGTGAACACTGAAGCTTTCTTT.

The rearrangement uses TRBV19 and TRBJ2-6; tentatively, D is TRBD1 (6 bases). V was pared by 4 bases and J by 0 bases, with 16 bases between. The CDR3 runs 18 residues. Germline CDR1 reads LNHDA; CDR2 reads SQIVND (reference sequence). CDR3 DNA: TGTGCCAGTAGTAATAGACAGGCGACGCCCTCTGGGGCCAACGTCCTGACTTTC. This sequence encodes CASSNRQATPSGANVLTF.

The chain recombines TRBV6-1 with TRBJ1-1, with 9 bases aligning to TRBD1. The germline CDR1 and CDR2 sequences are MNHNS and SASEGT. CDR3 length: 14 amino acids. The J segment lost 5 bases and the V segment lost 2 bases, leaving 3 bases of the junction unmatched. CDR3 amino acids: CASSELGQGTEAFF. As DNA, the CDR3 is TGTGCCAGCAGTGAACTCGGACAGGGGACTGAAGCTTTCTTT.

This clone was detected a few times. V gene TRBV6-5 combines with J gene TRBJ1-2, with D tentatively TRBD1 (5 bases). Germline-derived CDR1 and CDR2 are MNHEY and SVGAGI. The CDR3 is 14 residues long. The V and J ends lost 5 bases and 1 base respectively, with 11 bases between them. CDR3 protein: CASSPTTVNYGYTF. The CDR3 DNA follows: TGTGCCAGCAGTCCGACGACAGTTAACTATGGCTACACCTTC.

The table lists this clone with a count of one. The chain uses TRBV5-4 and TRBJ2-1; tentative D call: TRBD2 (6 bases). This CDR3 spans 14 amino acids. Per germline, CDR1 SGHNT and CDR2 YYREEE (reference sequence). V lost 5 bases, J lost 8 bases, and 17 bases lay in between. The CDR3: CASRPGLFVYEQFF. CDR3 bases: TGTGCCAGCAGACCCGGACTATTCGTGTATGAGCAGTTCTTC. Full variable domain (outside the CDR3, taken from reference TRBV5-4 and TRBJ2-1): ETGVTQSPTHLIKTRGQQVTLRCSSQSGHNTVSWYQQALGQGPQFIFQYYREEENGRGNFPPRFSGLQFPNYSSELNVNALELDDSALYLCASRPGLFVYEQFFGPGTRLTVL.

This clone has more than one count but fewer than ten. CDR3 amino acids: CSAYRGFQFF. In DNA, the CDR3 is TGCAGTGCTTACAGGGGTTTTCAGTTCTTC. The chain combines TRBV20-1 with TRBJ2-1; 7 nucleotides line up with TRBD1. CDR1 is DFQATT, CDR2 SNEGSKA, per germline (reference sequence). The CDR3 totals 10 residues. V was clipped by 5 bases and J by 13 bases; unmatched bases: 5.